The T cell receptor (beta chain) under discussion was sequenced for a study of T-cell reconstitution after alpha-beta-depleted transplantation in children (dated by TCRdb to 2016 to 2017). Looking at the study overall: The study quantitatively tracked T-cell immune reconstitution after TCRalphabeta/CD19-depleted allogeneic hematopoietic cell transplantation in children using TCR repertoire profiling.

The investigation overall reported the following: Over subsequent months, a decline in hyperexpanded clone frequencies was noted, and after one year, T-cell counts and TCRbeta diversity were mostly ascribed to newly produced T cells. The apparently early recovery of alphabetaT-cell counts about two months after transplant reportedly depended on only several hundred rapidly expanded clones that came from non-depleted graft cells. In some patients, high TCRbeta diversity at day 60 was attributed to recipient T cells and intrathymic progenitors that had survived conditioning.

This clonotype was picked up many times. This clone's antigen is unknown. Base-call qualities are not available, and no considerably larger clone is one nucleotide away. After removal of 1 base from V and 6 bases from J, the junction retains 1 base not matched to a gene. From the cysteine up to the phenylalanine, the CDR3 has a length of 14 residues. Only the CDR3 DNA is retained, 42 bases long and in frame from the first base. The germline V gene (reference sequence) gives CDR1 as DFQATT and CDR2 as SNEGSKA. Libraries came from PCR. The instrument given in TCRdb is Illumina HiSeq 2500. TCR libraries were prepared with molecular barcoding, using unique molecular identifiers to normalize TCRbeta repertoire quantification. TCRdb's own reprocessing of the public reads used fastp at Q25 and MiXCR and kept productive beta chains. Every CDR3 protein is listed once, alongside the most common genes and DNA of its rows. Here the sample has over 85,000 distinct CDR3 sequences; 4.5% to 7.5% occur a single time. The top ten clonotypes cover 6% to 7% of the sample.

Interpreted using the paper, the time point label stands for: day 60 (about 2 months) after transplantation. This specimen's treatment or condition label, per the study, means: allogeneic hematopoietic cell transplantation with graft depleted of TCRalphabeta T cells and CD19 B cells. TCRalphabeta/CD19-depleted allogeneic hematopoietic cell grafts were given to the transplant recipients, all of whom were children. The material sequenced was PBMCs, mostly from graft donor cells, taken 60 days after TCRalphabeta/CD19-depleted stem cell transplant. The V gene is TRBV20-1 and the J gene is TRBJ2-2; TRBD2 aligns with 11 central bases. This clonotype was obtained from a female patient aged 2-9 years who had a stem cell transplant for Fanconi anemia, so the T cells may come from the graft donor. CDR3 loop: CSARVAGGPGELFF. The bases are TGCAGTGCTAGAGTAGCGGGGGGGCCCGGGGAGCTGTTTTTT.